This TCR beta chain was found in a study of T cell clones after liver transplantation. The wider study: Third-party-reactive TCRbeta sequences from pre-transplant mixed lymphocyte reactions served as antigen-independent comparators. Patients counted as tolerant after at least one year off all immunosuppression, enzymes not exceeding twice normal.

Using immunoSEQ multiplex PCR, the repertoire was profiled, and TCRdb retains in-frame clones only, with some absent. The sample carries 55,000 to 75,000 clones, nearly 95% recorded once. CDR3 length equals 13 residues. Germline CDR1 SEHNR, CDR2 FQNEAQ (reference sequence). The V gene lost 5 bases and the J gene lost 7 bases, with 14 bases spanning the gap. Source: CD4+ T cells from blood, taken less than 26 months after liver transplant. The chain recombines TRBV7-9 with TRBJ1-2; D perhaps matches TRBD1 (5 bases). This sequence originates from a human patient who received a liver transplant. Some T cells may arise from the graft donor. The CDR3 protein is CASSLGALPGYTF. DNA for the CDR3: TGTGCCAGCAGCCTCGGGGCCCTTCCTGGCTACACCTTC.